One sample yielded the 22 T cell receptor beta chains listed below, sequenced in a study of blood T cell repertoires in COVID-19. Measured with immunoSEQ multiplex PCR; TCRdb has only the in-frame clones, and not every one. The sample gives approximately 220,000 clones, roughly 82% of which show up once; about 4.8% is in the top ten. The sample taken for sequencing was peripheral blood. The receptor set was obtained from an older woman with acute or convalescent COVID-19.

This chain joins TRBV4-3 and TRBJ1-3, with 7 bases identical to TRBD1. The CDR3 length is 17 residues. CDR1 and CDR2 (germline): LGHNA, YSLEER. V was pared by 1 base and J by 0 bases, with 6 bases of the junction left unmatched. The CDR3 coding sequence is TGCGCCAGCAGCCAAGCGGACAGGCTTCCCTCTGGAAACACCATATATTTT. It is translated as CASSQADRLPSGNTIYF.

As to this clone: Within the sample, other DNA sequences also encode this same CDR3. The V and J genes are TRBV6-5 and TRBJ1-2, with D hard to call. The CDR3 spans 14 residues. V was shortened by 0 bases and J by 2 bases, with 7 bases between the two germline ends. The V gene's germline CDR1 is MNHEY and CDR2 SVGAGI. CDR3 nucleotides: TGTGCCAGCAGTTACTCTCGGGGAAACTATGGCTACACCTTC. This sequence encodes CASSYSRGNYGYTF.

This chain links TRBV7-8 with TRBJ2-7; 7 positions match TRBD1. V was clipped by 4 bases and J by 5 bases; unmatched bases: 14. The germline V gene encodes CDR1 SGHVS and CDR2 FQNEAQ. The CDR3 is 16 residues long. The CDR3 is CASSSLATGPSDEQYF. The CDR3 DNA sequence: TGTGCCAGCAGCTCGCTGGCGACAGGGCCCTCTGACGAGCAGTACTTC. Combining the CDR3 with reference TRBV7-8 and TRBJ2-7 gives the whole variable domain GAGVSQSPRYKVAKRGQDVALRCDPISGHVSLFWYQQALGQGPEFLTYFQNEAQLDKSGLPSDRFFAERPEGSVSTLKIQRTQQEDSAVYLCASSSLATGPSDEQYFGPGTRLTVT.

This clone has only one observation. This rearrangement joins TRBV14 to TRBJ1-1; 7 nucleotides agree with TRBD1. The CDR3 runs to 13 residues. CDR1 and CDR2 (germline): SGHDN, FVKESK. V gave up 5 bases and J gave up 1 base; unmatched junction bases: 1. The CDR3 loop reads CASSWDRNTEAFF. The CDR3 nucleotides are TGTGCCAGCAGCTGGGACAGGAACACTGAAGCTTTCTTT.

The rearrangement uses TRBV19 and TRBJ2-3; 11 nucleotides line up with TRBD2. The CDR3 is 17 amino acids. CDR1 and CDR2 from the germline V gene are LNHDA and SQIVND (reference sequence). Unmatched junction bases numbered 15, after V lost 10 bases and J lost 3 bases. CDR3 sequence: CATDLRASGGRTDTQYF. The CDR3, as DNA: TGTGCCACCGATCTGAGGGCTAGCGGGGGGCGGACAGATACGCAGTATTTT.

The V and J genes are TRBV3-1 (or the pseudogene TRBV3-2) and TRBJ1-1; no reliable D call. CDR1 and CDR2 (germline): LGHDT, YNNKEL (reference sequence). V was pared by 1 base and J by 0 bases, with 15 bases between. This CDR3 has 17 amino acids. CDR3 DNA: TGTGCCAGCAGCCAAGGCAACAGACCATACATGAACACTGAAGCTTTCTTT. This translates into CASSQGNRPYMNTEAFF.

This clone appeared once. The J gene is TRBJ1-2, the V gene TRBV19; D unclear. The V gene lost 8 bases and the J gene lost 4 bases, with 8 bases spanning the gap. Germline V gives CDR1 LNHDA, CDR2 SQIVND (reference sequence). The CDR3 consists of 11 residues. The CDR3 region is CASPNSYGYTF. The CDR3 coding sequence is TGTGCCAGTCCGAACTCCTATGGCTACACCTTC.

J is TRBJ2-7 and V is TRBV6-5; the D gene is possibly TRBD1 (6 bases). The length of the CDR3 is 13 residues. V shed 6 bases and J shed 3 bases, with 12 bases lying between them. Germline CDR1 is MNHEY and CDR2 is SVGAGI. The CDR3 is CASRQGPGYEQYF. The CDR3, as DNA: TGTGCCAGCAGACAGGGCCCCGGCTACGAGCAGTACTTC.

The V call is TRBV28, the J call TRBJ1-5, with TRBD1 matching over 9 bases. The germline CDR1 and CDR2 sequences are MDHEN and SYDVKM. J gave up 5 bases and V 5 bases, and 10 bases lay outside the gene matches. The CDR3 runs to 16 residues. CDR3: CASSPSGTGKDQPQHF. CDR3 DNA: TGTGCCAGCAGTCCCTCCGGGACAGGGAAAGATCAGCCCCAGCATTTT.

The genes are TRBV5-6 and TRBJ1-2; a weak D match, TRBD1 (6 bases). The CDR3 runs 15 residues. Germline-derived CDR1 and CDR2 are SGHDT and YYEEEE. The germline V and J ends were trimmed by 2 bases and 4 bases, with 15 bases remaining between them. CDR3 bases: TGTGCCAGCAGCTTAGGTACAGGGAGCCCCTATGGCTACACCTTC. This codes for CASSLGTGSPYGYTF. Full variable domain (rest looked up from reference TRBV5-6 and TRBJ1-2): DAGVTQSPTHLIKTRGQQVTLRCSPKSGHDTVSWYQQALGQGPQFIFQYYEEEERQRGNFPDRFSGHQFPNYSSELNVNALLLGDSALYLCASSLGTGSPYGYTFGSGTRLTVV.

This clone was detected only a few times. V usage is TRBV6-5 and J usage is TRBJ2-5; 8 bases are a match to TRBD1. The germline V gene encodes CDR1 MNHEY and CDR2 SVGAGI. CDR3 length equals 12 residues. Trimming removed 6 bases from V and 4 bases from J; junction bases left unmatched: 1. The CDR3 spells CASSRGRETQYF. As DNA, the CDR3 is TGTGCCAGCAGCAGGGGGCGAGAGACCCAGTACTTC.

This clone was seen only once. The chain combines TRBV28 with TRBJ2-7, with 8 bases matching TRBD1. The CDR3 runs 13 residues. J lost 3 bases, V lost 7 bases, and 5 bases had no gene match. CDR1 MDHEN and CDR2 SYDVKM come from the germline V gene. CDR3 DNA: TGTGCCAGCACCCAGGGGGCCTTCTACGAGCAGTACTTC. Protein sequence: CASTQGAFYEQYF.

The gene calls are TRBV7-2 and TRBJ2-2, with 8 positions matching TRBD1. CDR3 length equals 15 residues. CDR1 SGHTA and CDR2 FQGNSA come from the germline V gene. V was pared by 4 bases and J by 0 bases, with 1 base of the junction left unmatched. The CDR3 region is CASSWGQANTGELFF. The CDR3 DNA is TGTGCCAGCAGCTGGGGACAGGCGAACACCGGGGAGCTGTTTTTT.

The CDR3 DNA follows: TGTGCCAGCAGCTTAGAGGGGGGGAGAGGCTATGGCTACACCTTC. Translating it yields CASSLEGGRGYGYTF. The chain links TRBV7-9 to TRBJ1-2, with D possibly TRBD1 on 6 matching bases. CDR1 is SEHNR, CDR2 FQNEAQ, per germline (reference sequence). The CDR3 consists of 15 residues. V lost 1 base, J lost 4 bases, and 13 bases lay in between.

This chain uses TRBV4-2 with TRBJ2-1; TRBD1 aligns across 9 bases. Germline V CDR1 and CDR2: LGHNA, YNFKEQ. Trimming cost V 4 bases and J 7 bases; bases outside gene matches: 2. The CDR3 has 13 residues. Here the CDR3 reads CASSRGQGNEQFF. The CDR3 DNA sequence: TGTGCCAGCAGCCGCGGACAGGGGAATGAGCAGTTCTTC.

The chain combines TRBV6-5 with TRBJ1-3; weak D call: TRBD1 (6 bases). CDR1 and CDR2 (germline): MNHEY, SVGAGI. V gave up 5 bases and J gave up 2 bases, with 10 bases separating them. CDR3 length equals 14 residues. The CDR3 region is CASSIGTTGNTIYF. CDR3 nucleotide sequence: TGTGCCAGCAGTATTGGGACAACTGGAAACACCATATATTTT.

The V gene is TRBV12-3 or TRBV12-4, the J gene TRBJ2-3; D gene unclear. CDR3 length: 13 residues. V lost 6 bases and J lost 4, with 11 bases in between. The CDR3 sequence: CASRLPTPDTQYF. CDR3 sequence (DNA): TGTGCCAGCAGACTCCCAACCCCAGATACGCAGTATTTT.

J is TRBJ1-2 and V is TRBV19, with 8 bases that match TRBD1. This CDR3 region has 14 residues. J lost 1 base, V lost 6 bases, and 4 bases had no gene match. Germline CDR1 is LNHDA and CDR2 is SQIVND (reference sequence). CDR3 residues: CASRDRVVNYGYTF. The CDR3 nucleotides read TGTGCCAGTAGGGACAGGGTCGTTAACTATGGCTACACCTTC.

The chain combines TRBV2 with TRBJ2-1, with 9 bases that match TRBD2. The germline gives CDR1 SNHLY, CDR2 FYNNEI. The trim removed 3 bases at V and 14 bases at J, leaving 2 bases unmatched. CDR3 length: 11 amino acids. The CDR3 DNA is TGTGCCAGCAGTGAGTCTAGCGGGAAGTTCTTC. It encodes CASSESSGKFF. Full variable domain (remainder filled in from reference TRBV2 and TRBJ2-1): EPEVTQTPSHQVTQMGQEVILRCVPISNHLYFYWYRQILGQKVEFLVSFYNNEISEKSEIFDDQFSVERPDGSNFTLKIRSTKLEDSAMYFCASSESSGKFFGPGTRLTVL.

V gene TRBV25-1 combines with J gene TRBJ1-5; a possible D gene is TRBD1 (5 bases). This CDR3 region has 13 residues. The V end was cut by 1 base, the J end by 7 bases, with 8 bases between. Germline V gene lookup returns CDR1 MGHDK and CDR2 SYGVNS. CDR3 loop: CASSEFGGQPQHF. The CDR3 DNA reads TGTGCCAGCAGTGAATTCGGGGGGCAGCCCCAGCATTTT. The full variable domain, rest sourced from reference TRBV25-1 and TRBJ1-5, is EADIYQTPRYLVIGTGKKITLECSQTMGHDKMYWYQQDPGMELHLIHYSYGVNSTEKGDLSSESTVSRIRTEHFPLTLESARPSHTSQYLCASSEFGGQPQHFGDGTRLSIL.

V and J are TRBV10-1 and TRBJ2-1; 9 bases match TRBD2. Germline V lookup: CDR1 WNHNN, CDR2 SYGVQD (reference sequence). The CDR3 extends over 15 amino acids. V lost 3 bases to trimming and J lost 2 bases; unmatched junction nucleotides: 2. CDR3 bases: TGCGCCAGCAGTGATAGGACTAGCGCCTACAATGAGCAGTTCTTC. It encodes CASSDRTSAYNEQFF.

The CDR3 sequence is CASSPPVTTGYGYTF. CDR3 bases: TGTGCCAGCTCACCACCGGTCACAACAGGATATGGCTACACCTTC. The chain recombines TRBV18 with TRBJ1-2, with D perhaps TRBD1 (5 bases). The V end was cut by 0 bases, the J end by 5 bases, with 13 bases between. This CDR3 region has 15 residues. CDR1 KGHSH and CDR2 LQKENI come from the germline V gene.